What follows are 24 T cell receptor beta chains derived from one specimen sequenced in a study of blood T cell repertoires in COVID-19. Sequencing was performed with immunoSEQ multiplex PCR; in TCRdb, only in-frame clones are kept and a portion is missing. The table has 200,000 to 250,000 clones, roughly four fifths seen once. Sequenced input: PBMCs or T cells enriched from blood (not recorded which). Receptors were obtained from a man aged 40-55 years who had recovered from COVID-19.

This rearrangement joins TRBV19 to TRBJ2-3; D is undetermined. The length of the CDR3 is 15 residues. V dropped 6 bases and J dropped 4 bases, with 17 bases sitting between them. Germline V gives CDR1 LNHDA, CDR2 SQIVND (reference sequence). DNA for the CDR3: TGTGCCAGTAGCCCCCGGAGAGCGCTGTCAGATACGCAGTATTTT. Residues: CASSPRRALSDTQYF.

The chain employs TRBV4-2 and TRBJ2-5; 9 positions agree with TRBD2. The junction had 10 bases not matched to a gene; V was cut back by 4 bases and J by 4 bases. In germline, CDR1 is LGHNA, CDR2 YNFKEQ. The CDR3 length is 16 residues. CDR3 sequence: CASSPLGGAGGETQYF. CDR3 DNA sequence: TGTGCCAGCAGCCCTCTCGGGGGAGCGGGGGGAGAGACCCAGTACTTC.

The V and J genes are TRBV28 and TRBJ1-5, with 12 positions matching TRBD1. Unmatched junction bases numbered 8, after V lost 5 bases and J lost 0 bases. This CDR3 region has 18 residues. Germline V gene lookup returns CDR1 MDHEN and CDR2 SYDVKM. CDR3 sequence: CASSPRDRGHYSNQPQHF. The CDR3 region has the DNA TGTGCCAGCAGTCCCCGGGACAGGGGGCACTATAGCAATCAGCCCCAGCATTTT.

The chain couples TRBV18 to TRBJ2-3, with 7 bases lining up with TRBD1. The CDR3 spans 13 residues. Germline V CDR1 and CDR2: KGHSH, LQKENI. V shed 5 bases, J shed 6 bases, and the junction held 5 bases outside the gene matches. This CDR3 reads CASSSTGIDTQYF. In nucleotides, the CDR3 is TGTGCCAGCTCATCGACAGGGATCGATACGCAGTATTTT.

Worth noting for this clone: The sample has other DNA sequences that encode this CDR3 too. This chain uses TRBV13 with TRBJ1-1; 9 bases agree with TRBD1. The CDR3 loop spans 14 amino acids. CDR1 is PRHDT and CDR2 is FYEKMQ in the germline V gene (reference sequence). With V trimmed by 3 bases and J by 1 base, 0 bases remained unmatched. In DNA form, the CDR3 reads TGTGCCAGCAGCTTGGGACAGGGGAACACTGAAGCTTTCTTT. Its protein is CASSLGQGNTEAFF. The variable domain in full, with the rest retrieved from reference TRBV13 and TRBJ1-1, is AAGVIQSPRHLIKEKRETATLKCYPIPRHDTVYWYQQGPGQDPQFLISFYEKMQSDKGSIPDRFSAQQFSDYHSELNMSSLELGDSALYFCASSLGQGNTEAFFGQGTRLTVV.

The V gene is TRBV6-2 or TRBV6-3, the J gene TRBJ2-5; TRBD1 agrees at 7 bases. The CDR3 length is 17 residues. V lost 2 bases to trimming and J lost 2 bases; unmatched junction nucleotides: 11. Germline CDR1 and CDR2: MNHEY and SVGEGT. In nucleotides, the CDR3 is TGTGCCAGCAGTTACGGGGGTCAGGGACAGCTTCAAGAGACCCAGTACTTC. It codes for CASSYGGQGQLQETQYF.

This chain connects TRBV4-3 to TRBJ2-7; 9 bases agree with TRBD1. The CDR3 covers 15 residues. The V gene end was trimmed by 1 base and the J gene end by 3 bases; junction bases not matched to a gene: 4. The germline gives CDR1 LGHNA, CDR2 YSLEER. CDR3: CASSQGDRAIYEQYF. CDR3 coding DNA: TGCGCCAGCAGCCAAGGGGACAGGGCTATCTACGAGCAGTACTTC.

The gene calls are TRBV4-1 and TRBJ2-3, with D tentatively TRBD2 (6 bases). Germline CDR1 and CDR2: MGHRA and YSYEKL. Between the trimmed V and J ends, which lost 4 bases and 4 bases, there was a span of 12 bases. The CDR3 has 14 amino acids. The CDR3 DNA follows: TGCGCCAGCAGCCCCCTGAGGGAGGCAGATACGCAGTATTTT. The encoded protein is CASSPLREADTQYF.

This sequence joins TRBV5-6 and TRBJ1-3; a weak D match, TRBD1 (5 bases). The CDR3 consists of 18 residues. The V and J ends lost 3 bases and 0 bases respectively, with 19 bases between them. CDR1 is SGHDT, CDR2 YYEEEE, per germline. CDR3: CASSYFDSLTYSGNTIYF. The CDR3 DNA sequence: TGTGCCAGCAGCTACTTCGACAGCCTCACCTACTCTGGAAACACCATATATTTT.

This chain joins TRBV7-9 and TRBJ1-2; weak D call: TRBD1 (5 bases). Between the trimmed V and J ends, which lost 7 bases and 2 bases, there was a span of 8 bases. The CDR3 covers 12 residues. The germline V gene encodes CDR1 SEHNR and CDR2 FQNEAQ (reference sequence). CDR3 DNA: TGTGCCAGCAACCAGGGCAACTATGGCTACACCTTC. The encoded protein is CASNQGNYGYTF.

This clone was observed a single time. Germline and junction disagree at one end, which may indicate a read error. The chain carries TRBV5-8 and TRBJ2-7; TRBD1 aligns across 8 bases. Looked up from germline, CDR1 is SGHTS and CDR2 is YDEGEE. This CDR3 is 13 amino acids long. In DNA, the CDR3 is TGTGCCAGCAGCACCCCTAACAGGGGGGAAGGTATCTTC. It specifies CASSTPNRGEGIF.

This chain links TRBV27 with TRBJ1-5; D is ambiguous. The CDR3 runs to 15 residues. Trimming took off 0 bases at V and 0 bases at J, with 6 bases between the two ends. Germline CDR1 and CDR2: MNHEY and SMNVEV (reference sequence). CDR3 nucleotides: TGTGCCAGCAGTTTATCAAGCTATAGCAATCAGCCCCAGCATTTT. It codes for CASSLSSYSNQPQHF.

V gene TRBV18 combines with J gene TRBJ1-5, with 7 bases that match TRBD1. The CDR3 sequence is 18 residues long. The germline gives CDR1 KGHSH, CDR2 LQKENI. J was trimmed by 3 bases and V by 3 bases; bases with no gene match: 14. CDR3 nucleotide sequence: TGTGCCAGCTCACCCCCGTCGGTAGGCGACAGGGACAATCAGCCCCAGCATTTT. It is translated as CASSPPSVGDRDNQPQHF.

This chain links TRBV28 with TRBJ1-2; 7 bases are a match to TRBD1. The V gene's germline CDR1 is MDHEN and CDR2 SYDVKM. The CDR3 is made up of 11 amino acids. With 2 bases clipped from V and 12 bases from J, the junction kept 3 bases outside the gene matches. The CDR3 protein is CASSLEDRHTF. CDR3 bases: TGTGCCAGCAGTTTAGAGGACAGGCACACCTTC.

This chain connects TRBV19 to TRBJ2-1; 10 bases are shared with TRBD2. The germline gives CDR1 LNHDA, CDR2 SQIVND (reference sequence). This CDR3 is built from 16 residues. The V and J ends lost 4 bases and 6 bases, in that order; junction bases with no gene match: 9. CDR3 in amino acids: CASSTPRTSGTNEQFF. CDR3 sequence (DNA): TGTGCCAGTAGTACGCCAAGAACTAGCGGGACCAATGAGCAGTTCTTC.

This chain uses TRBV15 with TRBJ2-7; TRBD2 agrees at 7 bases. V lost 6 bases, J lost 0 bases, and 5 bases stayed unmatched. Germline-derived CDR1 and CDR2 are LNHNV and YYDKDF (reference sequence). The CDR3 sequence is 14 residues long. In DNA, the CDR3 is TGTGCCACCAGTAGCGGGTCCGTCTCCTACGAGCAGTACTTC. Its protein product is CATSSGSVSYEQYF.

The V and J genes are TRBV5-1 and TRBJ1-6; 9 bases match TRBD1. Germline V gives CDR1 SGHRS, CDR2 YFSETQ. The ends lost 3 bases at V and 6 bases at J; junction bases unmatched: 1. This CDR3 is built from 14 residues. CDR3 DNA sequence: TGCGCCAGCAGCTCGGGACAGGGTAATTCACCCCTCCACTTT. The encoded protein is CASSSGQGNSPLHF.

The chain combines TRBV11-1 with TRBJ2-5; 8 bases align to TRBD1. Germline assignment: CDR1 SGHAT and CDR2 FQDESV (reference sequence). This CDR3 spans 14 amino acids. The V segment lost 7 bases and the J segment 3 bases; nucleotides outside the gene matches: 7. The CDR3 here is CASTPGGREETQYF. CDR3 bases: TGTGCCAGCACCCCAGGGGGCAGGGAAGAGACCCAGTACTTC.

V is TRBV6-5 and J is TRBJ1-5, with a possible D match to TRBD1 (6 bases). Trimming removed 6 bases from V and 1 base from J, with 13 bases in between. This CDR3 contains 15 residues. Germline loops: CDR1 MNHEY, CDR2 SVGAGI. The CDR3 region is CASRTTGTSNQPQHF. CDR3 DNA: TGTGCCAGCAGGACCACAGGGACCAGCAATCAGCCCCAGCATTTT.

The chain combines TRBV4-1 with TRBJ1-2, with D tentatively TRBD1 (5 bases). V was clipped by 1 base and J by 4 bases, with 16 bases between them. The CDR3 runs to 16 residues. From germline, CDR1 is MGHRA and CDR2 YSYEKL. CDR3 in amino acids: CASSQALGQGGYGYTF. The CDR3 DNA is TGCGCCAGCAGCCAAGCTCTAGGGCAGGGAGGCTATGGCTACACCTTC.

The chain joins TRBV28 to TRBJ1-3; no clear D. Germline lookup yields CDR1 MDHEN and CDR2 SYDVKM. V shed 6 bases and J shed 2 bases, with 11 bases lying between them. The CDR3 contains 14 residues. The CDR3 is CASREVRPGNTIYF. The CDR3 nucleotides read TGTGCCAGCAGAGAGGTCAGACCTGGAAACACCATATATTTT. Combining the CDR3 with reference TRBV28 and TRBJ1-3 gives the whole variable domain DVKVTQSSRYLVKRTGEKVFLECVQDMDHENMFWYRQDPGLGLRLIYFSYDVKMKEKGDIPEGYSVSREKKERFSLILESASTNQTSMYLCASREVRPGNTIYFGEGSWLTVV.

The CDR3 reads CASSYGGRTSTDTQYF. CDR3 DNA: TGTGCCAGCAGTTACGGAGGCAGGACTTCCACAGATACGCAGTATTTT. V is TRBV6-2 or TRBV6-3 and J is TRBJ2-3, with a possible D match to TRBD2 (5 bases). The CDR3 is made up of 16 amino acids. Germline loops: CDR1 MNHEY, CDR2 SVGEGT. Trimming shortened V by 2 bases and J by 2 bases, and 14 bases separated the two germline ends.

V gene TRBV12-3 or TRBV12-4 combines with J gene TRBJ1-2; 7 nucleotides align to TRBD1. Trimming cost V 6 bases and J 8 bases; bases outside gene matches: 9. The CDR3 sequence is 13 residues long. CDR3 amino acids: CASRIQTGEGYTF. The CDR3 DNA reads TGTGCCAGCAGGATACAAACAGGGGAAGGCTACACCTTC.

The sample holds a few counts of this clone. The chain carries TRBV11-2 and TRBJ2-5; 7 nucleotides align to TRBD1. V was clipped by 1 base and J by 5 bases; unmatched bases: 7. CDR3 length: 15 amino acids. Germline CDR1 and CDR2: SGHAT and FQNNGV. CDR3 coding DNA: TGTGCCAGCAGCTTAGTGGACAGGCCCTGGGAGACCCAGTACTTC. It yields the protein CASSLVDRPWETQYF.